This T cell receptor (beta chain) was sequenced in a study of T cell repertoires in cytomegalovirus infection. Overall study context: Both a matching HLA type and CMV infection were indicated by public TCR beta signatures.

Findings of the study overall: Dominating the ex vivo response were TCR beta clonotypes that were CMV-specific and HLA-C-restricted. Carriage of CMV together with the relevant HLA was identifiable through cumulative public TCR beta family frequency.

Germline CDR1 reads MNHEY; CDR2 reads SVGAGI. Trimming removed 6 bases from V and 5 bases from J, with 19 bases in between. This CDR3 region has 15 residues. TCRdb fed the reads into MiXCR, producing one record per CDR3 protein. The sample contains more than 400,000 distinct CDR3 sequences, around a quarter of which appear only once. This clonotype has a handful of counts. Its antigen is not known. Material: PBMCs. The V gene is TRBV6-5, the J gene TRBJ2-5; possibly TRBD1 or TRBD2 for D (6 bases each). The sequence was collected from a human donor in good health (CMV status not recorded). Some clones in this sample may be carry-over from other donors' samples. This CDR3 is CASRSTIGGRETQYF. For the CDR3, the DNA is TGTGCCAGCAGATCTACAATAGGGGGGCGGGAGACCCAGTACTTC.